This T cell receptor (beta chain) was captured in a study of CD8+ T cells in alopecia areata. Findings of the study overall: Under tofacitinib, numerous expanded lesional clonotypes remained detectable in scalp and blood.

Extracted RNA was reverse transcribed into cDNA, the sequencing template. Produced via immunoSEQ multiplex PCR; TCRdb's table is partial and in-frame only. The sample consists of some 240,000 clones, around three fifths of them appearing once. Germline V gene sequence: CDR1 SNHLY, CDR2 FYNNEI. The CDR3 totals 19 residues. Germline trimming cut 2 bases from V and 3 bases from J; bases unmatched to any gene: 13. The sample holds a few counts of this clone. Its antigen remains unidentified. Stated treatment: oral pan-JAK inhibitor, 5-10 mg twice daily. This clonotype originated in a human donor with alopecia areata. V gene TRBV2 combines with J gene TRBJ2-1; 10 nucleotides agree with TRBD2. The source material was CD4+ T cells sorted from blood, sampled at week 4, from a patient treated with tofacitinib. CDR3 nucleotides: TGTGCCAGCAGTGAACCAAGAACGGCCGGGACTAGCGTCTACAATGAGCAGTTCTTC. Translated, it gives CASSEPRTAGTSVYNEQFF.